Listed below are T cell receptor beta chains from one sample, sequenced in a study of regulatory T cells in long-lasting Graves disease. TCRdb re-derived calls from the multiplex PCR reads in MiXCR, one entry per CDR3 protein. The repertoire holds 350,000 to 550,000 distinct CDR3 sequences, with around 15% as singletons. This same sample was also taken into another study, of T cells in Graves' hyperthyroidism and ophthalmopathy.

Sequencing used peripheral blood mononuclear cells (PBMCs), obtained at new diagnosis, from a patient treated with antithyroid drugs. The source is a woman aged 45-59 years with Graves disease. CDR3s leave out the opening cysteine and the closing phenylalanine or tryptophan.

J: TRBJ2-1
V: TRBV24-1
CDR3: ATSESWEQGNEQF

J: TRBJ2-2
V: TRBV28
CDR3: ASISGITGELF

J: TRBJ1-2
V: TRBV6-5
CDR3: ASSYEGHGYT

J: TRBJ1-5
V: TRBV18
CDR3: ASSPDRGHNQPQH

J: TRBJ1-1
V: TRBV28
CDR3: ASSTGGTEAF

J: TRBJ2-4
V: TRBV28
CDR3: ASSYGLAGYIQY

J: TRBJ2-5
V: TRBV6-1
CDR3: ASRRTGVETQY

J: TRBJ1-3
V: TRBV30
CDR3: AWRRSSGNTIY

J: TRBJ2-3
V: TRBV28
CDR3: ASSPPREGLMDTQY

J: TRBJ2-3
V: TRBV5-1
CDR3: AGSFYVAGDGTDTQY

J: TRBJ2-7
V: TRBV5-1
CDR3: ASSLDGGQRYEQY

J: TRBJ2-1
V: TRBV6-1
CDR3: ASTPLRESVNEQF

J: TRBJ1-2
V: TRBV28
CDR3: ASSPGGQGIYGYT

J: TRBJ2-1
V: TRBV2
CDR3: ASSEAGGEQF

J: TRBJ1-2
V: TRBV7-9
CDR3: ASRSDSWVGGYT

J: TRBJ2-1
V: TRBV18
CDR3: ASSPVGNDNEQF

J: TRBJ2-7
V: TRBV30
CDR3: AWSNRLGKPSSYEQY

J: TRBJ2-7
V: TRBV11-3
CDR3: ASSSRGADSYEQY

J: TRBJ2-5
V: TRBV14
CDR3: ASSQEGVWETQY

J: TRBJ2-7
V: TRBV28
CDR3: ASSPSKTGLGTYEQY

J: TRBJ2-1
V: TRBV14
CDR3: ASSQGLWGNEQF

J: TRBJ2-1
V: TRBV19
CDR3: ASSMPGLAGRNEQF

J: TRBJ1-2
V: TRBV2
CDR3: ASSLEGRGNYGYT

J: TRBJ1-5
V: TRBV18
CDR3: ASSPLFSNQPQH

J: TRBJ1-4
V: TRBV11-2
CDR3: ASSLDLGEEKLF

J: TRBJ1-6
V: TRBV3-1
CDR3: ASSQGPALGSPLH

J: TRBJ2-7
V: TRBV11-1
CDR3: ASSRGLVTAEQY

J: TRBJ1-2
V: TRBV19
CDR3: ASSTTTTGGDGYT

J: TRBJ2-2
V: TRBV12-3/TRBV12-4
CDR3: ASSILIMGGELF

J: TRBJ1-2
V: TRBV12-3/TRBV12-4
CDR3: ASSFSGVDYGYT

J: TRBJ1-5
V: TRBV20-1
CDR3: SARISGPGNDQPQH

J: TRBJ2-2
V: TRBV19
CDR3: ASSMRREVAGELF

J: TRBJ2-3
V: TRBV28
CDR3: ASRATGVADTQY

J: TRBJ1-1
V: TRBV5-4
CDR3: TSSLANSRAGGEAF

J: TRBJ2-3
V: TRBV20-1
CDR3: SASSSDSRTQY

J: TRBJ2-3
V: TRBV6-1
CDR3: ASRNGAIRVTDTQY

J: TRBJ2-1
V: TRBV11-1
CDR3: ASSSQLVGPYNEQF

J: TRBJ2-7
V: TRBV11-2
CDR3: ASSSRGVTYEQY

J: TRBJ2-1
V: TRBV12-3/TRBV12-4
CDR3: ASSPRSGGIGVNEQF

J: TRBJ1-1
V: TRBV7-2
CDR3: ASSTYTGTEAF

J: TRBJ2-1
V: TRBV7-3
CDR3: ASSSGRGPYNEQF

J: TRBJ1-3
V: TRBV9
CDR3: ASSVGLNSGNTIY

J: TRBJ2-7
V: TRBV19
CDR3: ASSQPSGRSYEQY

J: TRBJ2-7
V: TRBV18
CDR3: ASKPPGPYEQY

J: TRBJ1-3
V: TRBV28
CDR3: ASSLWRTDYGNTIY

J: TRBJ2-7
V: TRBV10-3
CDR3: AISGLAGGVYGQY

J: TRBJ2-1
V: TRBV12-3/TRBV12-4
CDR3: ASSSPPSGVSSYNEQF

J: TRBJ1-5
V: TRBV29-1
CDR3: SVGGGGEPQH

J: TRBJ1-5
V: TRBV6-1
CDR3: ASLPLRDSNQPQH

J: TRBJ2-7
V: TRBV29-1
CDR3: SVEGLAGTYEQY

J: TRBJ2-5
V: TRBV11-2
CDR3: ASSLKKRQYRWIETQY

J: TRBJ2-1
V: TRBV18
CDR3: ASSRGVDLNEQF

J: TRBJ2-7
V: TRBV5-1
CDR3: ASSSPMWPYEQY

J: TRBJ2-1
V: TRBV4-1
CDR3: ASSQDISGLVLDEQF

J: TRBJ2-6
V: TRBV25-1
CDR3: ASSGVRGSGANVLT

J: TRBJ2-3
V: TRBV20-1
CDR3: SGLADTDTQY

J: TRBJ2-3
V: TRBV20-1
CDR3: SARVASGTDTQY

J: TRBJ2-5
V: TRBV18
CDR3: ASSPPSRPQETQY

J: TRBJ2-7
V: TRBV7-2
CDR3: ASSLTGGYSYEQY